This T cell receptor beta chain was sequenced in a study of shared clonotypes between healthy human individuals. Study summary: Three plates each covered CD4 naive and memory; CD8 naive two, CD8 memory one. Study outcomes and limitations: Depth of sequencing was expected to influence donor clonotype sharing.

Some 27,000 T cell genomes, or around 180 ng DNA, went into the sorted-subset replicate PCRs. The protocol was immunoSEQ multiplex PCR, while the TCRdb copy is restricted to in-frame clones and leaves out a portion. The top ten clones hold 1.2% of a sample with some 1,900,000 clones, about 95% of them seen once. Of note for this clone: Its specificity is unknown.

Naive-designated CD8 cells lacked CD45RO, were positively enriched for CCR7, and omitted terminally differentiated effector memory CD45RA+ cells. The germline V gene encodes CDR1 LNHNV and CDR2 YYDKDF (reference sequence). The CDR3 is 17 amino acids. V was clipped by 1 base and J by 8 bases, with 18 bases between them. Material for sequencing was naive CD8+ T cells sorted from blood. This chain links TRBV15 with TRBJ1-6; possible D gene TRBD1, 6 bases. This receptor was taken from a man aged 18 to 35 in good health. CDR3 region: CATSRVIGRGRDSPLHF. CDR3 DNA sequence: TGTGCCACCAGCAGAGTTATAGGCAGGGGACGGGATTCACCCCTCCACTTT.